The 23 T cell receptor beta chains listed next were all sequenced from one sample in a study of T cells in Graves' hyperthyroidism and ophthalmopathy. Regions amplified from RNA transcripts were the TCR beta CDR3 regions. Carried out on the TCR CDR3, a first-round RT-PCR used the HTBI primer set. TCRdb analysed the multiplex PCR reads with MiXCR anew, one entry per CDR3 protein. The sample includes hundreds of thousands of distinct CDR3 sequences, about 18% seen only once; the top ten take about 3.7%. The specimen was blood. All receptors come from a woman between 18 and 29 years old with Graves' hyperthyroidism.

This clonotype occurred a few times. This chain links TRBV4-1 with TRBJ1-2; D unclear. Germline V lookup: CDR1 MGHRA, CDR2 YSYEKL. CDR3 length: 16 amino acids. V was shortened by 1 base and J by 3 bases, with 15 bases between the two germline ends. The CDR3 loop is CASSQAGGPYYYGYTF. CDR3 DNA sequence: TGCGCCAGCAGCCAAGCTGGCGGGCCCTACTACTATGGCTACACCTTC.

The V call is TRBV11-1, the J call TRBJ2-2; D tentatively reads TRBD1 or TRBD2 (5 bases each). V was clipped by 5 bases and J by 5 bases, with 18 bases between them. Germline V gene lookup returns CDR1 SGHAT and CDR2 FQDESV (reference sequence). The CDR3 runs to 16 residues. The CDR3 region has the DNA TGTGCCAGCAGCATAGGGGACGGAACGGGGACCGGGGAGCTGTTTTTT. This sequence encodes CASSIGDGTGTGELFF.

This clonotype was observed many times. The chain couples TRBV20-1 to TRBJ2-5, with D perhaps TRBD2 (5 bases). With 1 base removed from V and 5 bases from J, the gap between germline ends came to 8 bases. Germline V gene data show CDR1 as DFQATT and CDR2 as SNEGSKA (reference sequence). The CDR3 extends over 12 amino acids. CDR3 amino acids: CSARALEETQYF. The CDR3 region has the DNA TGCAGTGCTAGAGCACTAGAGGAGACCCAGTACTTC.

This clonotype came up many times. The chain has TRBV6-5 and TRBJ2-7; 7 bases are a match to TRBD2. The CDR3 is made up of 13 amino acids. The V and J ends lost 5 bases and 6 bases, in that order; junction bases with no gene match: 7. Per the germline V gene, CDR1 is MNHEY and CDR2 is SVGAGI. CDR3 in amino acids: CASSLVGEGEQYF. CDR3 coding DNA: TGTGCCAGCAGTCTGGTAGGGGAGGGCGAGCAGTACTTC.

A few counts support this clonotype. The chain uses TRBV9 and TRBJ1-1; no reliable D call. The V gene's germline CDR1 is SGDLS and CDR2 YYNGEE. The CDR3 covers 12 residues. V lost 0 bases and J 6 bases, leaving 6 bases between the germline ends. DNA of the CDR3: TGTGCCAGCAGCGTAGGGGGAGCTGAAGCTTTCTTT. It translates to CASSVGGAEAFF.

This clonotype was seen many times. The chain couples TRBV20-1 to TRBJ2-7; the D is unclear. CDR1 DFQATT and CDR2 SNEGSKA come from the germline V gene (reference sequence). The CDR3 is 11 residues long. The germline V and J ends were trimmed by 1 base and 5 bases, with 6 bases remaining between them. Here the CDR3 reads CSARVFDEQYF. In nucleotides, the CDR3 is TGCAGTGCTAGAGTGTTCGACGAGCAGTACTTC.

This clonotype was recorded many times. The chain links TRBV10-1 to TRBJ2-5; TRBD1 matches 11 bases. Germline lookup yields CDR1 WNHNN and CDR2 SYGVQD (reference sequence). V gave up 3 bases and J gave up 5 bases; unmatched junction bases: 5. The CDR3 runs to 15 residues. CDR3 protein: CASSDGTGGWETQYF. CDR3 in DNA: TGCGCCAGCAGTGACGGGACAGGGGGTTGGGAGACCCAGTACTTC.

This chain joins TRBV25-1 and TRBJ1-1; 8 nucleotides line up with TRBD1. CDR3 size: 15 residues. Germline CDR1 is MGHDK and CDR2 is SYGVNS. V lost 5 bases, J lost 4 bases, and 9 bases stayed unmatched. This chain's CDR3 is CASSLSLQGVTEAFF. CDR3 nucleotides: TGTGCCAGCAGTTTGTCCTTACAGGGGGTCACTGAAGCTTTCTTT.

The sample holds many counts of this clonotype. The chain couples TRBV20-1 to TRBJ2-5; D remains unclear. CDR3 length equals 14 residues. Germline V CDR1 and CDR2: DFQATT, SNEGSKA (reference sequence). V lost 6 bases and J 7 bases, leaving 21 bases between the germline ends. Here the CDR3 reads CSARASFDSGTQYF. The DNA of the CDR3 is TGCAGTGCCCGAGCGAGCTTCGATTCTGGGACCCAGTACTTC.

This clonotype came up many times. The chain is built from TRBV5-1 and TRBJ2-5; TRBD2 matches at 16 bases. In germline, CDR1 is SGHRS, CDR2 YFSETQ. Trimming cost V 0 bases and J 2 bases; bases outside gene matches: 7. The CDR3 runs to 19 residues. CDR3: CASSLAPGLAGGTQETQYF. CDR3 coding DNA: TGCGCCAGCAGCTTGGCTCCGGGACTAGCGGGGGGGACGCAAGAGACCCAGTACTTC.

This clonotype appeared a few times. The V gene is TRBV12-3 or TRBV12-4, the J gene TRBJ1-2, with TRBD1 identical over 7 bases. The CDR3 covers 14 residues. Trimming removed 2 bases from V and 6 bases from J; junction bases left unmatched: 6. The CDR3, as DNA: TGTGCCAGCAGTTTATCAAGACAGGGTGATGGCTACACCTTC. It is translated as CASSLSRQGDGYTF.

The sample holds many counts of this clonotype. The V and J genes are TRBV15 and TRBJ1-1; 8 nucleotides agree with TRBD1. This CDR3 has 15 amino acids. Looked up from germline, CDR1 is LNHNV and CDR2 is YYDKDF (reference sequence). V shed 0 bases, J shed 5 bases, and the junction held 5 bases outside the gene matches. CDR3 in amino acids: CATSRDHRQGTEAFF. The CDR3 bases are TGTGCCACCAGCAGAGACCACCGACAGGGGACTGAAGCTTTCTTT.

This clonotype was counted at least ten times. The V gene is TRBV11-2, the J gene TRBJ2-6; D gene uncertain. CDR3 length: 12 amino acids. Trimming removed 10 bases at V and 4 bases at J, with 8 bases between. Germline V gene lookup returns CDR1 SGHAT and CDR2 FQNNGV. CDR3 protein: CATTWGANVLTF. CDR3 DNA: TGTGCCACAACATGGGGGGCCAACGTCCTGACTTTC. Looking up the rest from reference TRBV11-2 and TRBJ2-6 gives the full variable domain: EAGVAQSPRYKIIEKRQSVAFWCNPISGHATLYWYQQILGQGPKLLIQFQNNGVVDDSQLPKDRFSAERLKGVDSTLKIQPAKLEDSAVYLCATTWGANVLTFGAGSRLTVL.

In its sample, this clonotype was seen many times. The CDR3 loop reads CSARDVMGVGQPQHF. Written as DNA, the CDR3 is TGCAGTGCTAGAGATGTTATGGGGGTCGGACAGCCCCAGCATTTT. The chain links TRBV20-1 to TRBJ1-5; weak D call: TRBD1 (5 bases). The CDR3 is 15 residues long. Germline-derived CDR1 and CDR2 are DFQATT and SNEGSKA (reference sequence). The V end was cut by 0 bases, the J end by 7 bases, with 16 bases between.

This clonotype was seen at least ten times. The V call is TRBV4-1, the J call TRBJ1-5; D remains ambiguous. The CDR3 consists of 16 residues. Trimming shortened V by 0 bases and J by 2 bases, and 11 bases separated the two germline ends. Germline CDR1 is MGHRA and CDR2 is YSYEKL. DNA for the CDR3: TGCGCCAGCAGCCAAGATCTATTGCCAGGCAATCAGCCCCAGCATTTT. Translating gives CASSQDLLPGNQPQHF.

This clonotype showed up just a few times. The rearrangement links TRBV30 to TRBJ2-2; D may be TRBD1 (5 bases). Germline lookup yields CDR1 GTSNPN and CDR2 SVGIG (reference sequence). CDR3 length equals 13 residues. Trimming removed 1 base from V and 6 bases from J, with 9 bases in between. CDR3 residues: CAWSGREAGELFF. The DNA for the CDR3 is TGTGCCTGGAGTGGCAGGGAAGCCGGGGAGCTGTTTTTT.

This clonotype has ten or more counts. The V gene is TRBV29-1, the J gene TRBJ2-7, with D maybe TRBD2 (5 bases). CDR3 length: 11 amino acids. Germline V CDR1 and CDR2: SQVTM, ANQGSEA. Trimming left V 7 bases short and J 6 bases short, with 13 bases between. The CDR3 nucleotides read TGCAGCGGTGGACTGCAGAGCGAGCAGTACTTC. Translation gives CSGGLQSEQYF.

This clonotype was picked up a small number of times. The junction and the germline gene differ at one end; a read error may be behind it. V gene TRBV12-3 or TRBV12-4 combines with J gene TRBJ2-4; D is ambiguous. The CDR3 runs 13 residues. CDR3 DNA: TGTGCCAGCAGTTTTGAAGTGTCGAACATTAAGTACTTC. It codes for CASSFEVSNIKYF.

This clonotype was seen many times. V gene TRBV6-5 combines with J gene TRBJ1-2; TRBD1 is a possible D gene (5 bases). Germline assignment: CDR1 MNHEY and CDR2 SVGAGI. V was pared by 2 bases and J by 0 bases, with 7 bases between. This CDR3 is 14 amino acids long. For the CDR3, the DNA is TGTGCCAGCAGTTACGGGGGAGCTAACTATGGCTACACCTTC. Translation gives CASSYGGANYGYTF.

This clonotype was seen repeatedly, ten times or more. The V and J genes are TRBV6-1 and TRBJ1-5, with no clear D. The V end lost 7 bases, the J end lost 4 bases, and 20 bases lay between the germline ends. In germline, CDR1 is MNHNS, CDR2 SASEGT. This CDR3 comprises 16 residues. The CDR3 nucleotides read TGTGCCAGCACAATAATTTTGGGGTTTTCGAATCAGCCCCAGCATTTT. As protein: CASTIILGFSNQPQHF.

This clonotype was counted a few times. The chain joins TRBV4-1 to TRBJ2-5; D perhaps matches TRBD2 (7 bases). CDR1 is MGHRA, CDR2 YSYEKL, per germline. The CDR3 sequence is 16 residues long. Trimming took 1 base from V and 10 from J, leaving 22 bases between them. In nucleotides, the CDR3 is TGCGCCAGCAGCCAAGCTTGGGGGGGGGCCCCCAGGGACCAGTACTTC. This encodes CASSQAWGGAPRDQYF.

This clonotype has ten or more counts. The chain has TRBV7-9 and TRBJ1-3; possible D gene TRBD1, 5 bases. The CDR3 totals 13 residues. V lost 4 bases and J lost 6, with 10 bases in between. Germline CDR1 and CDR2: SEHNR and FQNEAQ (reference sequence). The CDR3 is CASSSGGVNTIYF. The CDR3 DNA sequence: TGTGCCAGCAGCTCGGGGGGTGTAAACACCATATATTTT. Together with reference TRBV7-9 and TRBJ1-3, the CDR3 gives the full variable domain: DTGVSQNPRHKITKRGQNVTFRCDPISEHNRLYWYRQTLGQGPEFLTYFQNEAQLEKSRLLSDRFSAERPKGSFSTLEIQRTEQGDSAMYLCASSSGGVNTIYFGEGSWLTVV.

This clonotype was observed many times. The chain joins TRBV30 to TRBJ2-7; tentative D call: TRBD2 (6 bases). CDR1 GTSNPN and CDR2 SVGIG come from the germline V gene (reference sequence). This CDR3 contains 12 residues. Deletions cut 6 bases from V and 3 bases from J, with 12 bases between. CDR3 DNA sequence: TGTGCCTGTCTGACGGACTACTACGAGCAGTACTTC. Protein: CACLTDYYEQYF. Filled out from reference TRBV30 and TRBJ2-7, the complete variable domain reads SQTIHQWPATLVQPVGSPLSLECTVEGTSNPNLYWYRQAAGRGLQLLFYSVGIGQISSEVPQNLSASRPQDRQFILSSKKLLLSDSGFYLCACLTDYYEQYFGPGTRLTVT.